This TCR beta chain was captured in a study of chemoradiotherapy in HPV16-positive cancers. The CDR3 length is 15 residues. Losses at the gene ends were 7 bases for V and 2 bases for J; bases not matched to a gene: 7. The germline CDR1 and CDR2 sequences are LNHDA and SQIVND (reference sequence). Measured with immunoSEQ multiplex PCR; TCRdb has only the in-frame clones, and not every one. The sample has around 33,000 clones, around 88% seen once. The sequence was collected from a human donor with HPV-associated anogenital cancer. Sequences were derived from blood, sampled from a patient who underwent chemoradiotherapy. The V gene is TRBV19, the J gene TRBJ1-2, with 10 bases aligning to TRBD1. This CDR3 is CASTIGDRGNYGYTF. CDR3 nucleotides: TGTGCCAGTACCATTGGGGACAGGGGCAACTATGGCTACACCTTC. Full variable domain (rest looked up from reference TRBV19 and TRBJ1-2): DGGITQSPKYLFRKEGQNVTLSCEQNLNHDAMYWYRQDPGQGLRLIYYSQIVNDFQKGDIAEGYSVSREKKESFPLTVTSAQKNPTAFYLCASTIGDRGNYGYTFGSGTRLTVV.